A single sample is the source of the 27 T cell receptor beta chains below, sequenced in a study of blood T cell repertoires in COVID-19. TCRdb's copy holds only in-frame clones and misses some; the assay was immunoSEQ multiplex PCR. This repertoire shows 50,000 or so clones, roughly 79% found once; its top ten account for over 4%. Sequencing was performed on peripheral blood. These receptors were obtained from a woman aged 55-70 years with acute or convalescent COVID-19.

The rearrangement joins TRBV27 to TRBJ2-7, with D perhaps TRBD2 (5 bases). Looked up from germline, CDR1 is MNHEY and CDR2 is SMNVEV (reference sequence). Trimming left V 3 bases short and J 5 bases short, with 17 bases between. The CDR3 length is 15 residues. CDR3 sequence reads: CASSFGLTRVHEQYF. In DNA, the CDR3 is TGTGCCAGCAGTTTCGGACTCACTCGGGTCCACGAGCAGTACTTC.

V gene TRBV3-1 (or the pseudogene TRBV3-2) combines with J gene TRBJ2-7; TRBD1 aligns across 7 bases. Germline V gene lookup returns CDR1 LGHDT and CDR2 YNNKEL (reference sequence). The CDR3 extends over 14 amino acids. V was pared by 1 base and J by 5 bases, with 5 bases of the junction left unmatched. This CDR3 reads CASSQGQTGNEQYF. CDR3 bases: TGTGCCAGCAGCCAAGGGCAGACAGGGAACGAGCAGTACTTC.

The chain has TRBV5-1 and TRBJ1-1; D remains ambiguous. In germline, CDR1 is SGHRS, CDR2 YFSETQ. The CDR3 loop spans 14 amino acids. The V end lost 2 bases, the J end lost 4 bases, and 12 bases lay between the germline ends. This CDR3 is CASSLRRETTEAFF. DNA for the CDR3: TGCGCCAGCAGCTTACGGAGGGAGACCACTGAAGCTTTCTTT.

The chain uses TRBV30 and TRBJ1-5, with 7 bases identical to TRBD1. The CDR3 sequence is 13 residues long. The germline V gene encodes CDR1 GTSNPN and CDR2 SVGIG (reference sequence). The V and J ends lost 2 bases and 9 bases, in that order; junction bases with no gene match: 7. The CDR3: CAWSTGVRGPQHF. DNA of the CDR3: TGTGCCTGGAGTACAGGGGTAAGAGGGCCCCAGCATTTT.

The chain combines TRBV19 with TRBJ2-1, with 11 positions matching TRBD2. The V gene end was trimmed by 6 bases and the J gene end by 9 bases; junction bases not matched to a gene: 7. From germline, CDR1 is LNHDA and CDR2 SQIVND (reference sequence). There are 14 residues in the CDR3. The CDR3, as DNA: TGTGCCAGTAGCCTGACTAGCGGGAAGGGTGAGCAGTTCTTC. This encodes CASSLTSGKGEQFF.

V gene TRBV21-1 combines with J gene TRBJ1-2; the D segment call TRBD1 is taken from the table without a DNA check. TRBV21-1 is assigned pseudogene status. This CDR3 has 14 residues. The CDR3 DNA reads TGTGCCAGCAGCAAATCCCCCAGGAACTATGGCTACACCTTC. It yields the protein CASSKSPRNYGYTF.

CDR3 loop: CSVEFERESGYEQYF. The CDR3 nucleotides read TGCAGCGTTGAGTTCGAGCGGGAGTCGGGCTACGAGCAGTACTTC. This chain joins TRBV29-1 and TRBJ2-7; 8 positions match TRBD2. Looked up from germline, CDR1 is SQVTM and CDR2 is ANQGSEA. V shed 3 bases and J 3 bases; nucleotides not matched to a gene: 10. CDR3 length: 15 amino acids.

CDR3 protein: CASSSRAGGYNEQFF. The CDR3, as DNA: TGTGCCAGCAGTTCAAGAGCGGGGGGGTACAATGAGCAGTTCTTC. This rearrangement joins TRBV6-5 to TRBJ2-1; 10 bases line up with TRBD2. This CDR3 spans 15 amino acids. After removal of 4 bases from V and 4 bases from J, the junction contained 4 bases not matched to a gene. Germline loops: CDR1 MNHEY, CDR2 SVGAGI.

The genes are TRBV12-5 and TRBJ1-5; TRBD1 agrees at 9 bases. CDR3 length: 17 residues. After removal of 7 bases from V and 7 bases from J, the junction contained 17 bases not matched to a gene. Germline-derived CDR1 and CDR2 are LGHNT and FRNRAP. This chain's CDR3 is CASVKLVRDRESQPQHF. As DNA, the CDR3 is TGTGCTAGTGTTAAACTTGTCCGGGACAGGGAGAGCCAGCCCCAGCATTTT.

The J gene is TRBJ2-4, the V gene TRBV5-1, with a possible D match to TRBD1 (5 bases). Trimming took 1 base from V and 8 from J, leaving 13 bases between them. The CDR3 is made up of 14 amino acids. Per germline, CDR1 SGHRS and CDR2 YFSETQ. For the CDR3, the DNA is TGCGCCAGCAGCTTGCAGGACAAATGGGACATTCAGTACTTC. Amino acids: CASSLQDKWDIQYF.

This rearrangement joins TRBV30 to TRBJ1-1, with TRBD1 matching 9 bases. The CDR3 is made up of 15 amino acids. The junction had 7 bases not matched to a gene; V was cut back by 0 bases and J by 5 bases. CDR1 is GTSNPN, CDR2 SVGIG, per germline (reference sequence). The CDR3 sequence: CAWSVPGTGKTEAFF. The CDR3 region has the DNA TGTGCCTGGAGTGTACCCGGGACAGGGAAAACTGAAGCTTTCTTT.

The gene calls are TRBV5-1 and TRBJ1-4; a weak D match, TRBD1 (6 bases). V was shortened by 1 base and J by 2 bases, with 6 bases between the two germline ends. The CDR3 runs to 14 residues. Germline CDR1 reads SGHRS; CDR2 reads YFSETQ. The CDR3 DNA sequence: TGCGCCAGCAGCTTGACAGGGACTAATGAAAAACTGTTTTTT. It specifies CASSLTGTNEKLFF.

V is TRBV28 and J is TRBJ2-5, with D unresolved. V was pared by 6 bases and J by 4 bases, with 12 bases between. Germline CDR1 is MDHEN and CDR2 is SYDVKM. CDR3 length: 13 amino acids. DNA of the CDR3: TGTGCCAGCAGGCCGACTGGTTCAGAGACCCAGTACTTC. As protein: CASRPTGSETQYF.

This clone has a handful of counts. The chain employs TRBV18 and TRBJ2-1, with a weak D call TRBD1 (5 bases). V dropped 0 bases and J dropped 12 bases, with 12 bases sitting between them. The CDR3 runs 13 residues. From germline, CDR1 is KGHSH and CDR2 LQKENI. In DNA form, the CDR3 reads TGTGCCAGCTCACCACCAGGACCAGGGATGCAGTTCTTC. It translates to CASSPPGPGMQFF.

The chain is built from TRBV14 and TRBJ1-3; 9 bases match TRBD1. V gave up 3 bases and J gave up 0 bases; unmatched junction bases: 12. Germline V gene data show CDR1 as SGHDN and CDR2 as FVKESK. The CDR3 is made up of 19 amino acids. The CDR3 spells CASSHGSRDRAFSGNTIYF. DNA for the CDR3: TGTGCCAGCAGCCACGGGTCCCGGGACAGGGCTTTCTCTGGAAACACCATATATTTT.

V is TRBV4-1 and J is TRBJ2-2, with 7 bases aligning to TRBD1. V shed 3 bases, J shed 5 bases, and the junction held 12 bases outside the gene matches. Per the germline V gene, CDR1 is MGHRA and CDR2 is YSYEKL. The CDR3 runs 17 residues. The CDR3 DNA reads TGCGCCAGCAGCCAGGGCCCGTGGACAGGTGTTACCGGGGAGCTGTTTTTT. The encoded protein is CASSQGPWTGVTGELFF.

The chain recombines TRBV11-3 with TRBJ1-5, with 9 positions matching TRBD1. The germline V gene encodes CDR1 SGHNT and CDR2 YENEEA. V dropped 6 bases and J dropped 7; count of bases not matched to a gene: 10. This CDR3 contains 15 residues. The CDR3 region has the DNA TGTGCCAGCAGTAGGGACAGGGAGAAAAGACAGCCCCAGCATTTT. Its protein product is CASSRDREKRQPQHF.

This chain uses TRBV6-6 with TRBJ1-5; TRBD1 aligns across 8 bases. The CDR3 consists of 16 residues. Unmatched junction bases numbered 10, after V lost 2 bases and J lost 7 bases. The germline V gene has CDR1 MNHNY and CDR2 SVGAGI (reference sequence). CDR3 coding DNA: TGTGCCAGCAGTTACCCGGCGACAGGGGTAGAACAGCCCCAGCATTTT. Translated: CASSYPATGVEQPQHF.

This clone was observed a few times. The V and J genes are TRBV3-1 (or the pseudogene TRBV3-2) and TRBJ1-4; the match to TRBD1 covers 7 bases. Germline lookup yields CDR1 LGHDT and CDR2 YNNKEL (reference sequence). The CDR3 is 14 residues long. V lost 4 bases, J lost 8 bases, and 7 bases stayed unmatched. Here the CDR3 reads CASSRTGVGEKLFF. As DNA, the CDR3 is TGTGCCAGCAGCCGAACAGGGGTGGGCGAAAAACTGTTTTTT.

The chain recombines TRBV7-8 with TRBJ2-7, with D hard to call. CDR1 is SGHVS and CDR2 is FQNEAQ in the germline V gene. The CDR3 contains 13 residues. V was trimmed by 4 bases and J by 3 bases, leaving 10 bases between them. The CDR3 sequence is CASSSKRLYEQYF. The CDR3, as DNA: TGTGCCAGCAGCTCAAAGAGACTCTACGAGCAGTACTTC.

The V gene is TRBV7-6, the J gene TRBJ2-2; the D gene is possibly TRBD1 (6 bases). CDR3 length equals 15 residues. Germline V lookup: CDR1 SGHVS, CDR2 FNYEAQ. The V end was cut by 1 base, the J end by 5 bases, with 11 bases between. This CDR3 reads CASSLETGETGELFF. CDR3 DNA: TGTGCCAGCAGCTTAGAGACAGGAGAGACCGGGGAGCTGTTTTTT.

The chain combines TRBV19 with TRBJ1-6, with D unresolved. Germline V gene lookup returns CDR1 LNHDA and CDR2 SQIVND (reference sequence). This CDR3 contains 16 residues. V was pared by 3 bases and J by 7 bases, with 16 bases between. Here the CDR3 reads CASSMGVAERNSPLHF. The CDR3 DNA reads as TGTGCCAGTAGTATGGGTGTGGCAGAGAGGAATTCACCCCTCCACTTT.

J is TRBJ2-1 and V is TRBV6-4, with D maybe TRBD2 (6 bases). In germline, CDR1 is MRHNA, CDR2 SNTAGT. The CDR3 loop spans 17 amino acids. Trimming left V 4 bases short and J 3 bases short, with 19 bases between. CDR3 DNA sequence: TGTGCCAGCAGTGGACGCCCGTCAACGGGAGTCTACAATGAGCAGTTCTTC. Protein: CASSGRPSTGVYNEQFF.

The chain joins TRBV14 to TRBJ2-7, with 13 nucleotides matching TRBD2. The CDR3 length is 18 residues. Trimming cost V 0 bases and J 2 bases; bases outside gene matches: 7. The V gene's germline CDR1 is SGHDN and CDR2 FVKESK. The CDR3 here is CASSQDRGLAGVAYEQYF. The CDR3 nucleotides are TGTGCCAGCAGCCAAGATAGAGGACTAGCGGGAGTAGCCTACGAGCAGTACTTC.

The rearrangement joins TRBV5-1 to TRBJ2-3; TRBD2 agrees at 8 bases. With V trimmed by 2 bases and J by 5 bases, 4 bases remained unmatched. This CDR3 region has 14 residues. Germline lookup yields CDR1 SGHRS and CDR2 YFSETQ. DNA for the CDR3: TGCGCCAGCAGCTTTAGCGGGGTAAGAGATACGCAGTATTTT. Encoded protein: CASSFSGVRDTQYF.

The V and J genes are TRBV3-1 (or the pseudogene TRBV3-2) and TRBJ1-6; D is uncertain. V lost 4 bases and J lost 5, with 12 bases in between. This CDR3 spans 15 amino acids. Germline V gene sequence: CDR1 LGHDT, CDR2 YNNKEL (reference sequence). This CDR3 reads CASSPLQANNSPLHF. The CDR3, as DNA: TGTGCCAGCAGCCCCCTGCAGGCGAATAATTCACCCCTCCACTTT.

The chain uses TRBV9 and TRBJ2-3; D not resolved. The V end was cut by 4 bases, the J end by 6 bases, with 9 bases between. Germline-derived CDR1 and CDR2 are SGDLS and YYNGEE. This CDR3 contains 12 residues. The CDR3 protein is CASSFDLDTQYF. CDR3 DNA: TGTGCCAGCAGCTTCGACTTGGATACGCAGTATTTT.